This T cell receptor beta chain was captured by sequencing in a study of brain T cells in children with intractable seizures. Per germline, CDR1 MDHEN and CDR2 SYDVKM. This CDR3 region has 13 residues. Note on this clone: What it binds is not known. The junction departs from the called germline gene at one end, perhaps through a read error.

The repertoire was sequenced with immunoSEQ multiplex PCR; TCRdb's copy has only in-frame clones and lacks some. The sample carries 100,000 to 120,000 clones, 90% to 95% recorded once. Study-level findings and limits: Absence of clones before surgery may stem from lower sequencing depth. Patients' HCMV serostatus was unknown; virus specificity rests on CDR3 similarity alone.

Surgery cases with the highest brain T cell transcript signatures were chosen for sequencing. Pre-surgery treatment included at least one anti-epileptic drug. The receptor comes from a boy in the first two years of life with hemimegalencephaly and intractable seizures. The chain links TRBV28 to TRBJ1-6; tentatively, D is TRBD1 (6 bases). Sequenced material: peripheral blood, taken at surgery. CDR3 sequence reads: CAGRGPGNSPLHF. In DNA form, the CDR3 reads TGTGCCGGCAGGGGCCCGGGGAATTCACCCCTCCACTTT.